This T cell receptor beta chain was obtained from a study of spatial heterogeneity in lung cancer. At the level of the study: Donation came from roughly 72 patients with untreated early-stage non-small cell lung cancer. Sequenced were any available follow-up PBMC samples, which had been obtained a median of approximately two years after resection. The study's findings and limits: Among blood samples, ubiquitous expanded tumor TCRs appeared more at resection than at follow-up.

This clonotype was seen repeatedly, ten times or more. Its antigen is currently unknown. The time point denotes: blood at routine non-recurrence follow-up after resection. TCRs were sequenced from unsorted whole RNA of tumor, nontumor lung or PBMC. TCRdb used MiXCR to reprocess the 5' RACE reads, holding one entry per CDR3 protein. This sample has approximately 12,000 distinct CDR3 sequences, with about 9.5% found just once. The CDR3 spans 14 residues. V lost 4 bases to trimming and J lost 7 bases; unmatched junction nucleotides: 7. Looked up from germline, CDR1 is SGHRS and CDR2 is YFSETQ. Sequencing used PBMCs, obtained at follow-up. J is TRBJ2-1 and V is TRBV5-1; 8 bases are shared with TRBD2. The receptor was derived from a female donor with early-stage non-small cell lung cancer. CDR3 sequence: CASSPLAGLNEQFF. The CDR3 region has the DNA TGCGCCAGCAGCCCGCTAGCGGGTTTAAATGAGCAGTTCTTC.